This T cell receptor (beta chain) derives from a study of T-cell reconstitution after alpha-beta-depleted transplantation in children. Unique molecular identifiers were used in preparing the TCRbeta library. TCRdb redid the calling of the PCR reads with MiXCR, one entry per CDR3 protein. The sample lists hundreds of thousands of distinct CDR3 sequences, under 9.5% seen once, with approximately 6.2% in the top ten. This specimen was PBMCs from the stem cell graft donor, taken from the stem cell graft. The receptor was isolated from a human donor who donated a stem cell graft to a child with acute lymphoblastic leukemia.

DNA of the CDR3: TGCGCCAGCAGCTTTTACAGGGAGTCCGGGGAGCTGTTTTTT. Protein: CASSFYRESGELFF. The rearrangement links TRBV5-1 to TRBJ2-2; D perhaps matches TRBD1 (6 bases). Germline lookup yields CDR1 SGHRS and CDR2 YFSETQ. Trimming shortened V by 2 bases and J by 6 bases, and 11 bases separated the two germline ends. CDR3 length: 14 residues.